This T cell receptor beta chain was identified in a study of human T cells and chemical hapten exposure. At the level of the study: Upper back patch tests used 0.01% DPC, scored after 6 days. TCR yield per sample varied, mainly due to pooled library volumes.

Indicated time point: pre-sensitization, week 0. Treatment: therapeutic diphenylcyclopropenone sensitization with weekly scalp DPC. In the source study's methods: TCR counts had a median of about 100,000 per sample and spanned 23,224 to 690,600. One entry per CDR3 protein results from TCRdb running MiXCR on the RACE reads. It is TCRdb's table, rather than the study itself, that gives the V and J calls and clone size. The sample has about 350,000 distinct CDR3 sequences; about 5.4% are singletons. CDR1 MNHEY and CDR2 SMNVEV come from the germline V gene (reference sequence). This CDR3 comprises 17 residues. The V and J ends lost 4 bases and 0 bases respectively, with 18 bases between them.

The chain has TRBV27 and TRBJ1-2, with D unclear. The specimen comprised whole blood, sampled in connection with sensitization to the hapten diphenylcyclopropenone (DPC). This TCR was recovered from a woman younger than 35 with alopecia areata. Some clones in this sample may be carry-over from other donors' samples. CDR3 in DNA: TGTGCCAGCAGTTCCCGGCAGATATCCACTACTAACTATGGCTACACCTTC. Amino acid sequence: CASSSRQISTTNYGYTF.